The 26 T cell receptor beta chains in this list originate from one sample, sequenced in a study of T-cell memory formation after mild COVID-19. From the 5' RACE reads, TCRdb called clonotypes with MiXCR, one entry per CDR3 protein. The sample includes around 300,000 distinct CDR3 sequences, roughly an eighth of them seen just once. The sequenced sample consisted of PBMCs or a T cell subset sorted from them (not recorded which). These receptors were collected from a man between 18 and 35 years old who had mild COVID-19 (a few samples of this study predate the infection). Cell type and time point are not known.

The gene calls are TRBV9 and TRBJ2-1; D uncertain. V dropped 0 bases and J dropped 7 bases, with 11 bases sitting between them. The CDR3 contains 14 residues. Germline V gene data show CDR1 as SGDLS and CDR2 as YYNGEE. The CDR3 DNA follows: TGTGCCAGCAGCGTAGAGGGCACAGTGAATGAGCAGTTCTTC. As protein: CASSVEGTVNEQFF.

This clonotype was counted between two and nine times. The CDR3 DNA is TGTGCCAGCAGGCCCAGAGGGGGCAGTAACACTGAAGCTTTCTTT. Protein: CASRPRGGSNTEAFF. The genes are TRBV7-2 and TRBJ1-1; 7 nucleotides align to TRBD1. CDR3 length equals 15 residues. Germline CDR1 SGHTA, CDR2 FQGNSA. Losses at the gene ends were 6 bases for V and 2 bases for J; bases not matched to a gene: 9.

The V call is TRBV6-2 or TRBV6-3, the J call TRBJ2-7; 9 nucleotides line up with TRBD1. The CDR3 totals 16 residues. CDR1 and CDR2 from the germline V gene are MNHEY and SVGEGT. The ends lost 0 bases at V and 3 bases at J; junction bases unmatched: 6. For the CDR3, the DNA is TGTGCCAGCAGTTACTCGATTGGGGACAGGGACTACGAGCAGTACTTC. As protein: CASSYSIGDRDYEQYF.

This chain connects TRBV5-1 to TRBJ2-3; weak D call: TRBD2 (5 bases). V was cut by 0 bases and J by 0 bases, with 8 bases left in between. The CDR3 runs to 15 residues. CDR1 is SGHRS, CDR2 YFSETQ, per germline. CDR3 coding DNA: TGCGCCAGCAGCTTGGATGGACTTAGCACAGATACGCAGTATTTT. Translation: CASSLDGLSTDTQYF.

This clonotype was counted a few times. This chain joins TRBV4-1 and TRBJ2-7; D not certain. The CDR3 contains 13 residues. V was trimmed by 0 bases and J by 5 bases, leaving 8 bases between them. The germline gives CDR1 MGHRA, CDR2 YSYEKL. Here the CDR3 reads CASSQDLSHEQYF. For the CDR3, the DNA is TGCGCCAGCAGCCAAGATCTTTCGCACGAGCAGTACTTC.

V usage is TRBV15 and J usage is TRBJ2-3; 9 nucleotides line up with TRBD2. Trimming removed 5 bases from V and 7 bases from J; junction bases left unmatched: 7. CDR1 is LNHNV, CDR2 YYDKDF, per germline (reference sequence). The CDR3 spans 14 residues. CDR3 region: CATSLERGANTQYF. The CDR3 region has the DNA TGTGCCACCAGCCTCGAGCGGGGGGCCAATACGCAGTATTTT.

This clonotype was seen a few times. The chain employs TRBV7-3 and TRBJ2-3; D may be TRBD1 or TRBD2 (6 bases each). CDR3 length: 15 amino acids. Germline values: CDR1 SGHTA, CDR2 FQGTGA. The ends were cut back, 1 base at V and 2 bases at J, with 10 bases in the middle. The chain's CDR3 is CASSLMEGDTDTQYF. For the CDR3, the DNA is TGTGCCAGCAGCTTAATGGAGGGGGACACAGATACGCAGTATTTT.

This sequence joins TRBV7-6 and TRBJ2-3; 10 bases fit TRBD2. Germline V gene sequence: CDR1 SGHVS, CDR2 FNYEAQ. This CDR3 spans 15 amino acids. Trimming removed 4 bases from V and 4 bases from J; junction bases left unmatched: 5. CDR3: CASSSLSGGADTQYF. CDR3 coding DNA: TGTGCCAGCAGCTCGCTAAGCGGGGGGGCAGATACGCAGTATTTT.

This chain links TRBV7-8 with TRBJ1-1; D unresolved. Trimming cost V 3 bases and J 0 bases, with 11 bases left between them. The germline V gene encodes CDR1 SGHVS and CDR2 FQNEAQ. The CDR3 consists of 15 residues. CDR3 DNA sequence: TGTGCCAGCAGCTTCCGGGCCTTTTTGAACACTGAAGCTTTCTTT. It encodes CASSFRAFLNTEAFF.

CDR3: CASSLFAGMNTEAFF. CDR3 nucleotides: TGTGCCAGCAGCTTGTTCGCGGGGATGAACACTGAAGCTTTCTTT. This chain links TRBV7-2 with TRBJ1-1, with D unresolved. The V gene's germline CDR1 is SGHTA and CDR2 FQGNSA. V shed 3 bases and J shed 0 bases, with 11 bases lying between them. The CDR3 has 15 amino acids. Based on the CDR3 plus reference TRBV7-2 and TRBJ1-1, the full variable domain is GAGVSQSPSNKVTEKGKDVELRCDPISGHTALYWYRQSLGQGLEFLIYFQGNSAPDKSGLPSDRFSAERTGGSVSTLTIQRTQQEDSAVYLCASSLFAGMNTEAFFGQGTRLTVV.

This clonotype showed up many times. CDR3 in amino acids: CASSSEGTDTQYF. In DNA form, the CDR3 reads TGCGCCAGCAGCTCGGAGGGGACAGATACGCAGTATTTT. The chain couples TRBV5-1 to TRBJ2-3; perhaps TRBD2 as D (6 bases). This CDR3 is built from 13 residues. The V gene's germline CDR1 is SGHRS and CDR2 YFSETQ. V was pared by 3 bases and J by 3 bases, with 8 bases between. The whole variable domain, filled in from reference TRBV5-1 and TRBJ2-3, reads KAGVTQTPRYLIKTRGQQVTLSCSPISGHRSVSWYQQTPGQGLQFLFEYFSETQRNKGNFPGRFSGRQFSNSRSEMNVSTLELGDSALYLCASSSEGTDTQYFGPGTRLTVL.

Only a few counts were recorded for this clonotype. V and J are TRBV3-1 and TRBJ1-2, with D uncertain. This CDR3 has 13 residues. CDR1 LGHDT and CDR2 YNNKEL come from the germline V gene (reference sequence). V dropped 3 bases and J dropped 5 bases, with 10 bases sitting between them. The CDR3 coding sequence is TGTGCCAGCAGCCAGCCTTCCCAATATGGCTACACCTTC. This translates into CASSQPSQYGYTF.

The chain carries TRBV12-5 and TRBJ2-3, with D unclear. The germline V gene has CDR1 LGHNT and CDR2 FRNRAP. The V and J ends lost 7 bases and 2 bases respectively, with 13 bases between them. The CDR3 extends over 14 amino acids. The CDR3 DNA follows: TGTGCTAGTGCCCTCCGCTTTACCACAGATACGCAGTATTTT. Its translation is CASALRFTTDTQYF.

This clonotype came up a few times. One end of the junction does not line up with germline, which may come from a read error. This chain links TRBV7-7 with TRBJ2-5, with D possibly matching TRBD2 (7 bases). The CDR3 has 14 residues. Per germline, CDR1 SSHAT and CDR2 FNYEAQ (reference sequence). This CDR3 reads CASSAAGTSRGQYF. The CDR3 DNA is TGTGCTAGCAGCGCAGCGGGGACATCAAGGGGCCAGTACTTC.

As to this clonotype: The junction departs from the called germline gene at one end, perhaps through a read error. The chain is built from TRBV10-3 and TRBJ1-5; tentative D call: TRBD1 (6 bases). The CDR3 spans 15 residues. Germline assignment: CDR1 ENHRY and CDR2 SYGVKD. The CDR3 DNA reads as TGTGCCATCAGTGAGCAGGCGGGGGCAAATCAACCCCAGCATTTT. Protein sequence: CAISEQAGANQPQHF.

The V call is TRBV7-2, the J call TRBJ2-5; D may be TRBD2 (6 bases). The V end was cut by 2 bases, the J end by 5 bases, with 18 bases between. Looked up from germline, CDR1 is SGHTA and CDR2 is FQGNSA. This CDR3 region has 16 residues. The CDR3 protein is CASSLMADRELETQYF. The CDR3 region has the DNA TGTGCCAGCAGCTTAATGGCCGACCGGGAGCTCGAGACCCAGTACTTC. Using reference TRBV7-2 and TRBJ2-5 for the parts outside the CDR3, the full variable domain is GAGVSQSPSNKVTEKGKDVELRCDPISGHTALYWYRQSLGQGLEFLIYFQGNSAPDKSGLPSDRFSAERTGGSVSTLTIQRTQQEDSAVYLCASSLMADRELETQYFGPGTRLLVL.

The chain combines TRBV7-2 with TRBJ1-1, with D perhaps matching TRBD1 (5 bases). CDR3 length equals 15 residues. The ends were cut back, 2 bases at V and 4 bases at J, with 14 bases in the middle. CDR1 and CDR2 (germline): SGHTA, FQGNSA. The CDR3: CASSLSVRAGTEAFF. As DNA, the CDR3 is TGTGCCAGCAGCTTATCCGTCAGGGCCGGCACTGAAGCTTTCTTT.

This chain joins TRBV21-1 and TRBJ2-5; the table's D call, TRBD1, was not checked against the DNA. TRBV21-1 is labeled a pseudogene. The CDR3 runs 16 residues. In DNA, the CDR3 is TGTGCCAGCAGTTTACCTGGGACAGGGGGCGAAGAGACCCAGTACTTC. Translating it yields CASSLPGTGGEETQYF.

With regard to this clonotype: One end of the junction does not line up with germline, which may come from a read error. The chain employs TRBV7-2 and TRBJ1-5; 8 bases are a match to TRBD1. Germline lookup yields CDR1 SGHTA and CDR2 FQGNSA. This CDR3 is built from 15 residues. The CDR3 DNA sequence: TGTGCCAGCAGCTGGACAGGGAATAGCAGTCAGCCCCAGCATTTT. Its protein product is CASSWTGNSSQPQHF.

This clonotype was observed a few times. V usage is TRBV5-5 and J usage is TRBJ2-7; 11 positions agree with TRBD1. The CDR3 contains 15 residues. Germline-derived CDR1 and CDR2 are SGHKS and YYEKEE (reference sequence). Trimming at V came to 1 base and at J to 3 bases, leaving 3 bases not matched to a gene. This chain's CDR3 is CASSLKGQGVYEQYF. CDR3 DNA: TGTGCCAGCAGCTTGAAGGGACAGGGGGTCTACGAGCAGTACTTC.

This rearrangement joins TRBV5-6 to TRBJ2-1, with a tentative D call TRBD1 (6 bases). The CDR3 loop spans 14 amino acids. The germline V and J ends were trimmed by 2 bases and 3 bases, with 9 bases remaining between them. CDR1 SGHDT and CDR2 YYEEEE come from the germline V gene. The CDR3 is CASSLDRNYNEQFF. CDR3 nucleotides: TGTGCCAGCAGCTTAGACAGGAACTACAATGAGCAGTTCTTC.

This clonotype was observed at least ten times. V and J are TRBV11-3 and TRBJ2-5; 9 bases fit TRBD2. This CDR3 has 17 amino acids. CDR1 and CDR2 from the germline V gene are SGHNT and YENEEA. Trimming cost V 5 bases and J 4 bases; bases outside gene matches: 14. The CDR3 spells CASSARGTSRDGETQYF. The CDR3 nucleotides are TGTGCCAGCAGCGCTAGGGGGACTAGCAGAGATGGAGAGACCCAGTACTTC.

This clonotype was seen only a few times. The gene calls are TRBV6-5 and TRBJ2-1, with 9 positions matching TRBD2. The CDR3 length is 15 residues. The trim removed 4 bases at V and 8 bases at J, leaving 9 bases unmatched. Germline V gene data show CDR1 as MNHEY and CDR2 as SVGAGI. The CDR3 is CASSSLAGGRDEQFF. In nucleotides, the CDR3 is TGTGCCAGCAGTTCTTTGGCGGGGGGGCGCGATGAGCAGTTCTTC.

This rearrangement joins TRBV7-6 to TRBJ2-1; D gene unclear. Germline lookup yields CDR1 SGHVS and CDR2 FNYEAQ. Trimming left V 1 base short and J 4 bases short, with 17 bases between. The CDR3 is 17 residues long. As DNA, the CDR3 is TGTGCCAGCAGCTTAGATCGGCTCGCCGCGACTTACAATGAGCAGTTCTTC. Its protein is CASSLDRLAATYNEQFF.

V is TRBV12-3 or TRBV12-4 and J is TRBJ1-6, with D possibly matching TRBD1 (5 bases). V lost 2 bases and J 14 bases, leaving 10 bases between the germline ends. This CDR3 has 12 amino acids. CDR3 bases: TGTGCCAGCAGTTTACAGGGATCCACCCTCCACTTT. This codes for CASSLQGSTLHF.

This clonotype was observed a handful of times. This rearrangement joins TRBV7-2 to TRBJ1-1, with unresolved D. CDR3 size: 14 residues. Trimming cost V 1 base and J 5 bases, with 11 bases left between them. CDR1 is SGHTA, CDR2 FQGNSA, per germline. The CDR3 DNA reads as TGTGCCAGCAGCTTAGTGCAAAGAAGGACTGAAGCTTTCTTT. Protein sequence: CASSLVQRRTEAFF.